The clone carrying this TCR beta chain was found a few times. The sample's time point: persistent/refractory GD, antithyroid drugs over 5 years with positive TRAb. The authors made the TCR library using RNA they extracted from PBMCs. The junction had 7 bases not matched to a gene; V was cut back by 6 bases and J by 10 bases. The CDR3 spans 14 residues. CDR1 and CDR2 (germline): MDHEN, SYDVKM. The record originates from a study of regulatory T cells in long-lasting Graves disease. TCR beta libraries were built with iRepertoire HTBI primers and Arm-PCR of CDR3 regions. TCRdb re-analysed the multiplex PCR reads in MiXCR, keeping a single row per CDR3 protein. The sample has 600,000 to 800,000 distinct CDR3 sequences, roughly 30% seen once.

V usage is TRBV28 and J usage is TRBJ1-6; 9 positions match TRBD1. The starting material was peripheral blood mononuclear cells (PBMCs), obtained when the disease was refractory, from a patient treated with antithyroid drugs. The clonotype comes from a female donor with Graves disease. Here the CDR3 DNA reads TGTGCCAGCAGACGGACAGGGGAGAGCTCACCCCTCCACTTT. Translation gives CASRRTGESSPLHF.